This T cell receptor beta chain was found in a study of T cells expressing NK-cell markers. CDR3 length: 16 residues. The germline V gene has CDR1 MNHNS and CDR2 SASEGT. Of note for this clonotype: The antigen is unknown.

TCRdb re-analyzed the 5' RACE reads; it lists each CDR3 protein once, without DNA. Here the sample table reports 440,000 or so distinct CDR3 sequences. Notes on the study in general: Several of the donors also had these clonotypes leading their CD3+CD56-NKG2C+ fraction. Dominant NKG2C+ clonotypes accounted for roughly 1.0-8% of CD8+ T cells in six donors.

The clonotype was recovered from a woman aged 18-70 years in good health. The V call is TRBV6-1, the J call TRBJ1-3; without DNA, the TCRdb call of TRBD1 cannot be checked. The sample taken for sequencing was blood T cells: a sorted CD56 or NKG2C T cell subset, CD4+ or CD8+ T cells, or bulk PBMC T cells (not recorded which). The CDR3 protein is CASSTGQGGPGNTIYF.